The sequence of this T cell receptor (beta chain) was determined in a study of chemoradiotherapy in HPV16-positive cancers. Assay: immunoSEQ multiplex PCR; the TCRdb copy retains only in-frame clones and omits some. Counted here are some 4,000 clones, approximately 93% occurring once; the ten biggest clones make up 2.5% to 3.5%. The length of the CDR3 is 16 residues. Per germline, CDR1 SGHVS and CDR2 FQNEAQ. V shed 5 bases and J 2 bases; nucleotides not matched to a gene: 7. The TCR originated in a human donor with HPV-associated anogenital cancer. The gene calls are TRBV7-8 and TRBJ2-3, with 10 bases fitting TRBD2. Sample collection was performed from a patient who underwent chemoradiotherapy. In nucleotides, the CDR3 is TGTGCCAGCAGCCGACTTAGCGGGGGGCCCACAGATACGCAGTATTTT. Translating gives CASSRLSGGPTDTQYF.